Below are 27 T cell receptor beta chains sequenced from a single sample in a study of shared clonotypes between healthy human individuals. Naivety among CD8 cells was defined by CD45RO negativity and positive CCR7 selection, thereby excluding terminally differentiated effector memory CD45RA+ cells. Using immunoSEQ multiplex PCR, the repertoire was profiled, and TCRdb retains in-frame clones only, with some absent. The sample holds 750,000 to 1,000,000 clones, 85% to 95% seen once. The sequencing input was naive CD8+ T cells sorted from blood. These TCRs come from a man aged 30 to 39 in good health.

The chain links TRBV7-9 to TRBJ2-5, with TRBD1 identical over 9 bases. This CDR3 region has 16 residues. V lost 2 bases to trimming and J lost 1 base; unmatched junction nucleotides: 5. CDR1 SEHNR and CDR2 FQNEAQ come from the germline V gene (reference sequence). The CDR3 nucleotides read TGTGCCAGCAGCTTATTTGACAGGGGGTTCCAAGAGACCCAGTACTTC. This encodes CASSLFDRGFQETQYF.

The rearrangement joins TRBV5-1 to TRBJ2-2; 8 positions match TRBD1. The CDR3 runs 16 residues. V lost 4 bases and J lost 3; bases outside the gene matches: 8. The germline gives CDR1 SGHRS, CDR2 YFSETQ. The CDR3 spells CASSPLGTGYTGELFF. Here the CDR3 DNA reads TGCGCCAGCAGCCCGTTGGGGACAGGCTACACCGGGGAGCTGTTTTTT.

Concerning this clone: Other DNA sequences in this sample translate to the same CDR3. J is TRBJ2-1 and V is TRBV25-1; no clear D. V was trimmed by 3 bases and J by 1 base, leaving 4 bases between them. Germline V gives CDR1 MGHDK, CDR2 SYGVNS. The CDR3 has 13 amino acids. The CDR3 loop reads CASSDSSYNEQFF. The CDR3 DNA reads as TGTGCCAGCAGTGACTCTTCCTACAATGAGCAGTTCTTC. Together with reference TRBV25-1 and TRBJ2-1, the CDR3 gives the full variable domain: EADIYQTPRYLVIGTGKKITLECSQTMGHDKMYWYQQDPGMELHLIHYSYGVNSTEKGDLSSESTVSRIRTEHFPLTLESARPSHTSQYLCASSDSSYNEQFFGPGTRLTVL.

V usage is TRBV7-9 and J usage is TRBJ1-1; no clear D gene. This CDR3 spans 14 amino acids. V gave up 7 bases and J gave up 4 bases, with 16 bases separating them. Germline values: CDR1 SEHNR, CDR2 FQNEAQ (reference sequence). CDR3 sequence (DNA): TGTGCCAGCAACTTCCCCTTCCTTGGCACTGAAGCTTTCTTT. This gives the protein CASNFPFLGTEAFF.

This chain links TRBV27 with TRBJ2-3, with a possible D match to TRBD2 (5 bases). The CDR3 has 14 amino acids. Germline assignment: CDR1 MNHEY and CDR2 SMNVEV (reference sequence). The V and J ends lost 8 bases and 2 bases respectively, with 14 bases between them. The CDR3 nucleotides read TGTGCCAGCGGGCGGGTGGGAGTCACAGATACGCAGTATTTT. This sequence encodes CASGRVGVTDTQYF.

On this clone itself: Other DNA sequences in the sample encode the same CDR3. The V call is TRBV5-1, the J call TRBJ2-7; maybe TRBD1 (6 bases). CDR1 is SGHRS, CDR2 YFSETQ, per germline. The CDR3 loop spans 16 amino acids. Trimming left V 3 bases short and J 0 bases short, with 16 bases between. This CDR3 is CASSSSPGASSYEQYF. The CDR3 nucleotides are TGCGCCAGCAGCTCATCCCCAGGGGCGAGCTCCTACGAGCAGTACTTC.

This clone has more than one count but fewer than ten. The chain links TRBV6-1 to TRBJ1-1; D is possibly TRBD1 (5 bases). V lost 2 bases, J lost 2 bases, and 9 bases lay in between. This CDR3 contains 14 residues. The germline V gene has CDR1 MNHNS and CDR2 SASEGT. CDR3 region: CASSERGINTEAFF. The CDR3 DNA follows: TGTGCCAGCAGTGAAAGGGGTATTAACACTGAAGCTTTCTTT.

This clone has only one observation. CDR3 DNA sequence: TGCAGCGTTGAAGGGCCTAGCGGGAGCCCAAACTACGAGCAGTACTTC. This translates into CSVEGPSGSPNYEQYF. The rearrangement uses TRBV29-1 and TRBJ2-7; 10 nucleotides align to TRBD2. Germline V gene lookup returns CDR1 SQVTM and CDR2 ANQGSEA. V dropped 1 base and J dropped 3; count of bases not matched to a gene: 9. The CDR3 has 16 amino acids.

The chain combines TRBV28 with TRBJ2-1; the D is unclear. V gave up 6 bases and J gave up 0 bases, with 12 bases separating them. This CDR3 comprises 15 residues. Germline CDR1 and CDR2: MDHEN and SYDVKM. CDR3 in DNA: TGTGCCAGCAGGGCTGAGACAAGCTCCTACAATGAGCAGTTCTTC. Translation: CASRAETSSYNEQFF.

V gene TRBV7-9 combines with J gene TRBJ2-5; TRBD1 might be the D (6 bases). The CDR3 spans 12 residues. The V end was cut by 4 bases, the J end by 8 bases, with 11 bases between. The germline gives CDR1 SEHNR, CDR2 FQNEAQ (reference sequence). CDR3 region: CASSSDRSTQYF. CDR3 nucleotide sequence: TGTGCCAGCAGCTCCGACAGGAGTACCCAGTACTTC.

This clone has a handful of counts. The chain couples TRBV7-9 to TRBJ2-1, with 8 bases identical to TRBD2. The CDR3 has 15 residues. Germline CDR1 SEHNR, CDR2 FQNEAQ (reference sequence). With 5 bases clipped from V and 8 bases from J, the junction kept 11 bases outside the gene matches. CDR3 DNA sequence: TGTGCCAGCAGCCCCCCTAGCGGGCCCGATCATGAGCAGTTCTTC. Translating gives CASSPPSGPDHEQFF.

This chain uses TRBV6-5 with TRBJ2-7, with D possibly TRBD1 on 6 matching bases. Per the germline V gene, CDR1 is MNHEY and CDR2 is SVGAGI. The length of the CDR3 is 14 residues. Deletions cut 5 bases from V and 0 bases from J, with 11 bases between. CDR3 protein: CASSHRVRSYEQYF. CDR3 nucleotide sequence: TGTGCCAGCAGTCACAGGGTGCGCTCCTACGAGCAGTACTTC.

The gene calls are TRBV29-1 and TRBJ2-2; D possibly corresponds to TRBD1 (7 bases). V was pared by 7 bases and J by 9 bases, with 12 bases between. This CDR3 spans 11 amino acids. Germline loops: CDR1 SQVTM, CDR2 ANQGSEA. The CDR3 sequence: CSAEGARELFF. The CDR3 DNA sequence: TGCAGCGCGGAGGGGGCCCGGGAGCTGTTTTTT.

The V call is TRBV28, the J call TRBJ2-1; TRBD2 is a possible D gene (6 bases). There are 15 residues in the CDR3. Germline V gene lookup returns CDR1 MDHEN and CDR2 SYDVKM. Deletions cut 6 bases from V and 4 bases from J, with 16 bases between. CDR3 sequence (DNA): TGTGCCAGCAGGGTTGAGGGAGGAACATACAATGAGCAGTTCTTC. The encoded protein is CASRVEGGTYNEQFF.

The V and J genes are TRBV7-6 and TRBJ2-1, with 8 bases lining up with TRBD2. CDR1 and CDR2 from the germline V gene are SGHVS and FNYEAQ. V shed 4 bases, J shed 8 bases, and the junction held 7 bases outside the gene matches. The CDR3 runs to 14 residues. CDR3 loop: CASSSGLGGDEQFF. The DNA for the CDR3 is TGTGCCAGCAGCTCGGGACTAGGTGGGGATGAGCAGTTCTTC.

The chain has TRBV19 and TRBJ1-1, with 9 positions matching TRBD1. The CDR3 has 14 residues. CDR1 LNHDA and CDR2 SQIVND come from the germline V gene (reference sequence). Unmatched junction bases numbered 5, after V lost 9 bases and J lost 0 bases. CDR3 sequence reads: CASQGQGMNTEAFF. The CDR3 nucleotides read TGTGCCAGCCAGGGACAGGGCATGAACACTGAAGCTTTCTTT. Full variable domain (missing parts from reference TRBV19 and TRBJ1-1): DGGITQSPKYLFRKEGQNVTLSCEQNLNHDAMYWYRQDPGQGLRLIYYSQIVNDFQKGDIAEGYSVSREKKESFPLTVTSAQKNPTAFYLCASQGQGMNTEAFFGQGTRLTVV.

The chain couples TRBV2 to TRBJ2-5; 7 positions match TRBD2. Germline-derived CDR1 and CDR2 are SNHLY and FYNNEI. The V and J ends lost 6 bases and 1 base, in that order; junction bases with no gene match: 8. This CDR3 comprises 15 residues. The CDR3 DNA sequence: TGTGCCAGCAGAAACCCCCGGGGGGTCCAAGAGACCCAGTACTTC. Protein: CASRNPRGVQETQYF.

V usage is TRBV9 and J usage is TRBJ2-1; a possible D gene is TRBD2 (5 bases). The CDR3 is 16 residues long. The V end was cut by 3 bases, the J end by 3 bases, with 16 bases between. Germline values: CDR1 SGDLS, CDR2 YYNGEE. CDR3 region: CASSAKLVDGYNEQFF. CDR3 nucleotide sequence: TGTGCCAGCAGCGCAAAACTAGTGGATGGCTACAATGAGCAGTTCTTC.

The chain has TRBV2 and TRBJ1-1; maybe TRBD1 (5 bases). This CDR3 region has 14 residues. Per germline, CDR1 SNHLY and CDR2 FYNNEI. Trimming took off 8 bases at V and 0 bases at J, with 13 bases between the two ends. CDR3 nucleotide sequence: TGTGCCAGCGAGACGCGGGGGATGAACACTGAAGCTTTCTTT. Encoded protein: CASETRGMNTEAFF.

This chain links TRBV11-3 with TRBJ2-1, with 10 bases identical to TRBD2. The junction had 8 bases not matched to a gene; V was cut back by 5 bases and J by 7 bases. There are 15 residues in the CDR3. Germline V CDR1 and CDR2: SGHNT, YENEEA. As DNA, the CDR3 is TGTGCCAGCAGCCCGCGACTAGCGGGTAGTAATGAGCAGTTCTTC. Its protein product is CASSPRLAGSNEQFF.

Worth noting for this clone: One end of the junction is discordant with germline, which a read error may explain. Distinct nucleotide sequences in the sample also encode this CDR3. The genes are TRBV7-7 and TRBJ2-3; tentative D call: TRBD2 (5 bases). The CDR3 is made up of 14 amino acids. Germline loops: CDR1 SSHAT, CDR2 FNYEAQ (reference sequence). The CDR3 DNA sequence: TGTGCTAGCAGCTTACGCGGGAGCACAGATACGCAGTATTTT. Protein: CASSLRGSTDTQYF.

This clone showed up just once. V and J are TRBV7-2 and TRBJ2-7, with D perhaps TRBD1 or TRBD2 (5 bases each). Trimming shortened V by 5 bases and J by 0 bases, and 17 bases separated the two germline ends. Looked up from germline, CDR1 is SGHTA and CDR2 is FQGNSA. The CDR3 has 16 amino acids. CDR3 sequence reads: CASSESGTMHSYEQYF. The CDR3 region has the DNA TGTGCCAGCAGCGAATCCGGGACGATGCACTCCTACGAGCAGTACTTC.

The chain has TRBV5-8 and TRBJ2-7; 9 nucleotides align to TRBD2. The CDR3 has 15 amino acids. Germline CDR1 reads SGHTS; CDR2 reads YDEGEE. With V trimmed by 4 bases and J by 4 bases, 9 bases remained unmatched. This chain's CDR3 is CASSPPGSGSYEQYF. For the CDR3, the DNA is TGTGCCAGCAGCCCTCCAGGTAGCGGGAGTTACGAGCAGTACTTC.

The V call is TRBV4-1, the J call TRBJ2-1; maybe TRBD2 (6 bases). V was pared by 0 bases and J by 1 base, with 10 bases between. Germline V CDR1 and CDR2: MGHRA, YSYEKL. This CDR3 is 16 amino acids long. CDR3 protein: CASSQDPGRSYNEQFF. The CDR3 DNA reads as TGCGCCAGCAGCCAAGATCCGGGGAGGTCCTACAATGAGCAGTTCTTC.

The gene calls are TRBV7-8 and TRBJ2-7; D gene uncertain. This CDR3 comprises 15 residues. The V and J ends lost 3 bases and 3 bases respectively, with 15 bases between them. The V gene's germline CDR1 is SGHVS and CDR2 FQNEAQ. CDR3 sequence (DNA): TGTGCCAGCAGCTTTTCCCCGCGCGGTAACTACGAGCAGTACTTC. Translated: CASSFSPRGNYEQYF.

The J gene is TRBJ2-2, the V gene TRBV6-1; TRBD1 or TRBD2 may be the D gene (5 bases each). CDR3 length: 18 residues. In germline, CDR1 is MNHNS, CDR2 SASEGT. The ends were cut back, 2 bases at V and 4 bases at J, with 20 bases in the middle. The CDR3 reads CASSELFAGAFSTGELFF. CDR3 DNA sequence: TGTGCCAGCAGTGAATTATTTGCCGGGGCGTTCTCCACCGGGGAGCTGTTTTTT.

J is TRBJ2-1 and V is TRBV10-2; D not certain. This CDR3 spans 15 amino acids. V lost 6 bases to trimming and J lost 0 bases, with 12 bases between them. The V gene's germline CDR1 is WSHSY and CDR2 SAAADI. The CDR3 region is CASRFGVSSYNEQFF. Here the CDR3 DNA reads TGCGCCAGCAGGTTTGGGGTTAGCTCCTACAATGAGCAGTTCTTC.